This TCR beta chain was captured in a study of cytomegalovirus exposure and HLA in healthy donors. The PCR used 60 Vbeta and 13 Jbeta primers. Libraries were prepared by immunoSEQ multiplex PCR; TCRdb keeps only in-frame clonotypes and omits some of them. The table records 100,000 or so clones, around 80% of them present only once. The CDR3 runs 14 residues. Germline lookup yields CDR1 LNHDA and CDR2 SQIVND (reference sequence). The germline V and J ends were trimmed by 3 bases and 1 base, with 9 bases remaining between them. This clone was recorded a few times. The receptor was derived from a female donor in good health and CMV-seropositive. Sequencing used PBMCs. The chain combines TRBV19 with TRBJ1-1, with D possibly being TRBD1 (6 bases). Written as DNA, the CDR3 is TGTGCCAGTAGTATCGGACAGAGGAACACTGAAGCTTTCTTT. Its protein is CASSIGQRNTEAFF.